The text below deals with one TCR beta chain. The antigen remains undetermined. TCRdb's table, derived via immunoSEQ multiplex PCR, lists solely in-frame clones and lacks some. The sample shows 35,000 to 45,000 clones, over 75% of them seen only once. Time point of the sample: week 35, safety follow-up. Every vaccine dose comprised 300 ug of mutant IDH1 20-mer peptide plus topical imiquimod. At weeks 1, 3, 5, 7, 11, 15, 19 and 23, patients received a vaccination, eight in all. The sample is drawn from a study of a mutant IDH1 vaccine in newly diagnosed glioma. Looking at the study overall: Vaccines were first given 4-6 weeks after radiotherapy alone, or with temozolomide cycles. Treated patients comprised 62.5% males and approximately 38% females, mean age approximately 37 years.

The study, taken as a whole, reports: Researchers report vaccine-induced immune responses in approximately 93% of patients.

Germline V gene data show CDR1 as LGHNA and CDR2 as YNFKEQ. The CDR3 sequence is 13 residues long. Trimming stripped 0 bases from V and 5 bases from J, with 4 bases between. The chain joins TRBV4-2 to TRBJ2-2; D is unresolved. The sequencing here drew on PBMCs, taken from a glioma patient whose treatment included an IDH1 peptide vaccine. This receptor was taken from a man in his forties or fifties with glioma. The CDR3 coding sequence is TGTGCCAGCAGCCAAGATCGGACCGGGGAGCTGTTTTTT. This sequence encodes CASSQDRTGELFF.